The sequence of this T cell receptor (beta chain) was determined in a study of cytomegalovirus exposure and HLA in healthy donors. Study-level findings and limits: According to an earlier analysis, most TCR beta V segments yielded productive rearrangements about 90% or about 30% of the time. The study listed about 150 cytomegalovirus-associated TCR beta chains. A later examination showed that TCR association rates differed by HLA locus, with DRB1 most and HLA-C fewest.

A multiplex PCR was run with 60 Vbeta primers and 13 Jbeta primers. Sequencing used immunoSEQ multiplex PCR; TCRdb keeps in-frame clones, though not all of them. Of about 61,000 clones listed, 70% to 80% are singletons. In regard to this clone: Its target is unknown.

The TCR originated in a man between 45 and 60 years old in good health and CMV-seropositive. Sequenced input: PBMCs.

CDR3 in amino acids: CASSLEPGQPYGYTF. The CDR3 nucleotides read TGTGCCAGCAGCTTAGAACCGGGACAGCCTTATGGCTACACCTTC. The chain is built from TRBV7-2 and TRBJ1-2; 7 nucleotides match TRBD1. J gave up 5 bases and V 1 base, and 7 bases lay outside the gene matches. Germline CDR1 is SGHTA and CDR2 is FQGNSA. The CDR3 spans 15 residues.